This TCR beta chain appears in the sequencing data of a study of blood T cell repertoires in COVID-19. About the research overall: Both acute and convalescent COVID-19 samples were obtained from the United States, Italy and Spain. Nucleic acid was either cDNA or gDNA, and it came from T cells, B-cell-depleted T cells, or PBMCs.

In the original processing: From reference gene primer amplification, estimates of nucleated cell counts were derived. Assay used: immunoSEQ multiplex PCR; TCRdb lists only in-frame clones, some missing. V, J and clone size were drawn from that table, and D and trimming were deduced from the DNA. The sample has around 320,000 clones; approximately 89% are singletons. The V gene's germline CDR1 is SNHLY and CDR2 FYNNEI. V was pared by 0 bases and J by 4 bases, with 6 bases of the junction left unmatched. The CDR3 sequence is 15 residues long. The sequencing sample was made of peripheral blood. The gene calls are TRBV2 and TRBJ2-7; 7 bases fit TRBD1. The receptor was isolated from a woman younger than 45 who had recovered from COVID-19. This CDR3 reads CASSEAGTEVYEQYF. The CDR3 coding sequence is TGTGCCAGCAGTGAAGCCGGGACAGAAGTTTACGAGCAGTACTTC. Full variable domain (rest looked up from reference TRBV2 and TRBJ2-7): EPEVTQTPSHQVTQMGQEVILRCVPISNHLYFYWYRQILGQKVEFLVSFYNNEISEKSEIFDDQFSVERPDGSNFTLKIRSTKLEDSAMYFCASSEAGTEVYEQYFGPGTRLTVT.